This T cell receptor beta chain was recovered during a study of blood T cell repertoires in COVID-19. Across the study: Collection of acute and convalescent COVID-19 samples took place in the United States, Italy and Spain. The analysed material was cDNA or gDNA that came from T cells, B-cell-depleted T cells, or PBMCs.

The CDR3 sequence is 17 residues long. The V gene lost 0 bases and the J gene lost 0 bases, with 12 bases spanning the gap. Germline CDR1 LGHNA, CDR2 YNFKEQ. As originally analysed: Nucleated cell number was recorded as an estimate derived from reference gene primer amplification. Profiling relied on immunoSEQ multiplex PCR, and the TCRdb table lists in-frame clones only, not all of them. The DNA was the basis for D and trimming; V, J and clone size are from that table. The sample includes 250,000 to 350,000 clones, approximately 86% seen only once; the top ten take approximately 8.5%. The genes are TRBV4-2 and TRBJ2-4, with D possibly being TRBD2 (6 bases). Material for sequencing was peripheral blood. The source is a man between 18 and 29 years old with active or convalescent COVID-19. The CDR3 nucleotides are TGTGCCAGCAGCCAAGAGGGGAGGTACCAAGCCAAAAACATTCAGTACTTC. Residues: CASSQEGRYQAKNIQYF.